Below are 32 T cell receptor beta chains sequenced from a single sample in a study of radiotherapy plus CTLA-4 blockade in lung cancer. Data came from immunoSEQ multiplex PCR; TCRdb stores just in-frame clones and leaves some out. The sample lists 35,000 to 50,000 clones; roughly 76% were seen once. The source material was peripheral blood, sampled from a patient treated with radiotherapy plus ipilimumab. The source is a human donor with non-small cell lung cancer who had a complete response to radiotherapy plus ipilimumab.

This chain links TRBV10-2 with TRBJ2-7; a possible D gene is TRBD1 (8 bases). Deletions cut 6 bases from V and 0 bases from J, with 18 bases between. The length of the CDR3 is 16 residues. Germline V gives CDR1 WSHSY, CDR2 SAAADI. In nucleotides, the CDR3 is TGCGCCAGCAGCCGGGGGGACAGGTCATACTCCTACGAGCAGTACTTC. Translated, it gives CASSRGDRSYSYEQYF.

The CDR3 region is CASSQSLTGAVYEQYF. In DNA, the CDR3 is TGCGCCAGCAGCCAATCTTTGACAGGGGCGGTCTACGAGCAGTACTTC. The V gene is TRBV4-1, the J gene TRBJ2-7, with 8 bases aligning to TRBD1. V dropped 2 bases and J dropped 3; count of bases not matched to a gene: 9. The germline CDR1 and CDR2 sequences are MGHRA and YSYEKL. The CDR3 contains 16 residues.

CDR3 in DNA: TGCGCCAGCAGCTTGTTAACAGGGCAAGAGACCCAGTACTTC. Its protein is CASSLLTGQETQYF. J is TRBJ2-5 and V is TRBV5-1, with D possibly matching TRBD1 (6 bases). The germline gives CDR1 SGHRS, CDR2 YFSETQ. The V end lost 1 base, the J end lost 2 bases, and 9 bases lay between the germline ends. This CDR3 spans 14 amino acids. The whole variable domain, filled in from reference TRBV5-1 and TRBJ2-5, reads KAGVTQTPRYLIKTRGQQVTLSCSPISGHRSVSWYQQTPGQGLQFLFEYFSETQRNKGNFPGRFSGRQFSNSRSEMNVSTLELGDSALYLCASSLLTGQETQYFGPGTRLLVL.

This chain connects TRBV5-1 to TRBJ2-3; no clear D. The germline V gene has CDR1 SGHRS and CDR2 YFSETQ. The V end lost 1 base, the J end lost 3 bases, and 6 bases lay between the germline ends. This CDR3 is built from 13 residues. The CDR3 DNA is TGCGCCAGCAGCTTGAGACAAACAGATACGCAGTATTTT. It codes for CASSLRQTDTQYF. Looking up the rest from reference TRBV5-1 and TRBJ2-3 gives the full variable domain: KAGVTQTPRYLIKTRGQQVTLSCSPISGHRSVSWYQQTPGQGLQFLFEYFSETQRNKGNFPGRFSGRQFSNSRSEMNVSTLELGDSALYLCASSLRQTDTQYFGPGTRLTVL.

The rearrangement joins TRBV7-2 to TRBJ2-3; TRBD1 matches at 8 bases. Germline values: CDR1 SGHTA, CDR2 FQGNSA. The V segment lost 1 base and the J segment 1 base; nucleotides outside the gene matches: 7. The CDR3 has 17 residues. The CDR3 sequence is CASSLVAGTGRTDTQYF. The DNA for the CDR3 is TGTGCCAGCAGCTTAGTCGCTGGGACAGGACGCACAGATACGCAGTATTTT.

The rearrangement links TRBV5-1 to TRBJ2-7; tentative D call: TRBD1 (6 bases). The CDR3 is made up of 18 amino acids. CDR1 is SGHRS, CDR2 YFSETQ, per germline. Trimming stripped 0 bases from V and 2 bases from J, with 21 bases between. The CDR3: CASSLDGQTITRAYEQYF. In DNA form, the CDR3 reads TGCGCCAGCAGCTTGGATGGACAGACTATAACTCGAGCCTACGAGCAGTACTTC. The full variable domain, its missing parts supplied by reference TRBV5-1 and TRBJ2-7, is KAGVTQTPRYLIKTRGQQVTLSCSPISGHRSVSWYQQTPGQGLQFLFEYFSETQRNKGNFPGRFSGRQFSNSRSEMNVSTLELGDSALYLCASSLDGQTITRAYEQYFGPGTRLTVT.

The V and J genes are TRBV6-1 and TRBJ1-3, with a tentative D call TRBD1 (5 bases). CDR1 MNHNS and CDR2 SASEGT come from the germline V gene. The CDR3 covers 16 residues. V was cut by 3 bases and J by 0 bases, with 12 bases left in between. In nucleotides, the CDR3 is TGTGCCAGCAGTGACCTTGACAGTAACTCTGGAAACACCATATATTTT. Its translation is CASSDLDSNSGNTIYF.

The V gene is TRBV9, the J gene TRBJ1-2; the D gene is possibly TRBD1 (6 bases). Germline V gives CDR1 SGDLS, CDR2 YYNGEE. The CDR3 extends over 12 amino acids. The V gene lost 5 bases and the J gene lost 5 bases, with 10 bases spanning the gap. The CDR3 loop is CASRGTTYGYTF. DNA of the CDR3: TGTGCCAGCAGGGGGACAACTTATGGCTACACCTTC.

J is TRBJ1-4 and V is TRBV28, with 7 bases aligning to TRBD1. The ends lost 8 bases at V and 0 bases at J; junction bases unmatched: 6. Germline V gene sequence: CDR1 MDHEN, CDR2 SYDVKM. The CDR3 runs 15 residues. The CDR3 sequence is CASAGQAATNEKLFF. DNA for the CDR3: TGTGCCAGCGCTGGACAGGCTGCAACTAATGAAAAACTGTTTTTT.

This chain connects TRBV28 to TRBJ2-7; 8 nucleotides line up with TRBD2. Trimming took 6 bases from V and 0 from J; bases not matched to a gene: 16. This CDR3 contains 18 residues. CDR1 MDHEN and CDR2 SYDVKM come from the germline V gene. CDR3 nucleotides: TGTGCCAGCAGCCGTAAGGTCCGAGCGGGAGCATCCTCCTACGAGCAGTACTTC. This encodes CASSRKVRAGASSYEQYF.

The rearrangement joins TRBV28 to TRBJ2-7; D uncertain. The V gene lost 5 bases and the J gene lost 3 bases, with 5 bases spanning the gap. Per the germline V gene, CDR1 is MDHEN and CDR2 is SYDVKM. This CDR3 region has 11 residues. For the CDR3, the DNA is TGTGCCAGCAGTGCCAGCTACGAGCAGTACTTC. Amino acid sequence: CASSASYEQYF.

The chain has TRBV30 and TRBJ1-2; 9 nucleotides agree with TRBD1. Germline assignment: CDR1 GTSNPN and CDR2 SVGIG (reference sequence). V lost 2 bases to trimming and J lost 4 bases; unmatched junction nucleotides: 5. CDR3 length equals 14 residues. DNA for the CDR3: TGTGCCTGGAGTAGGGACAGGGCTGTCTATGGCTACACCTTC. Its protein product is CAWSRDRAVYGYTF.

This sequence joins TRBV10-3 and TRBJ2-3; 7 positions agree with TRBD1. CDR1 and CDR2 (germline): ENHRY, SYGVKD. This CDR3 has 14 residues. With 4 bases clipped from V and 2 bases from J, the junction kept 3 bases outside the gene matches. The CDR3 is CAISARGTTDTQYF. The CDR3 region has the DNA TGTGCCATCAGTGCCAGGGGGACCACAGATACGCAGTATTTT.

The chain employs TRBV7-8 and TRBJ2-7, with 11 bases fitting TRBD2. Losses at the gene ends were 5 bases for V and 4 bases for J; bases not matched to a gene: 13. Germline V lookup: CDR1 SGHVS, CDR2 FQNEAQ. The CDR3 consists of 17 residues. The CDR3 region is CASSPVAGGPLAYEQYF. For the CDR3, the DNA is TGTGCCAGCAGCCCCGTAGCGGGAGGGCCTTTAGCATACGAGCAGTACTTC.

The chain couples TRBV19 to TRBJ1-6, with TRBD1 matching 8 bases. The CDR3 is 15 residues long. Germline V CDR1 and CDR2: LNHDA, SQIVND (reference sequence). V shed 5 bases, J shed 7 bases, and the junction held 7 bases outside the gene matches. CDR3 sequence (DNA): TGTGCCAGTAGTTCCCCGGACAGGGTAAATTCACCCCTCCACTTT. Its translation: CASSSPDRVNSPLHF.

J is TRBJ1-2 and V is TRBV6-5; TRBD1 aligns across 8 bases. CDR3 length: 15 residues. V trimming: 2 bases; J trimming: 7 bases; junction bases outside the gene matches: 9. Germline V CDR1 and CDR2: MNHEY, SVGAGI. CDR3 nucleotides: TGTGCCAGCAGTTACCTCGACAGGGGATCGACTGGCTACACCTTC. This sequence encodes CASSYLDRGSTGYTF.

The rearrangement uses TRBV23-1 and TRBJ1-2, with D possibly being TRBD1 (6 bases). TRBV23-1 is an open reading frame, and its role is uncertain. The CDR3 contains 16 residues. Trimming stripped 4 bases from V and 2 bases from J, with 17 bases between. The CDR3 DNA follows: TGCGCCAGCAGTCGGATCCTGTGGGGGCGAAACTATGGCTACACCTTC. Its protein product is CASSRILWGRNYGYTF.

The chain is built from TRBV6-5 and TRBJ2-7; the match to TRBD1 covers 9 bases. This CDR3 comprises 13 residues. V was pared by 8 bases and J by 3 bases, with 5 bases of the junction left unmatched. Germline V gene sequence: CDR1 MNHEY, CDR2 SVGAGI. CDR3 protein: CASLAGQGYEQYF. The CDR3 coding sequence is TGTGCCAGCCTGGCGGGACAGGGCTACGAGCAGTACTTC.

This clone was seen a few times. The rearrangement joins TRBV10-2 to TRBJ1-1, with 8 bases that match TRBD1. CDR3 size: 19 residues. From germline, CDR1 is WSHSY and CDR2 SAAADI. V lost 2 bases and J lost 0; bases outside the gene matches: 14. CDR3: CASSEPAGQGYVVNTEAFF. In DNA form, the CDR3 reads TGCGCCAGCAGTGAGCCCGCCGGACAGGGATATGTCGTGAACACTGAAGCTTTCTTT.

The chain recombines TRBV11-2 with TRBJ2-7; D perhaps matches TRBD1 (6 bases). V lost 5 bases and J lost 5, with 10 bases in between. There are 12 residues in the CDR3. Germline V gene data show CDR1 as SGHAT and CDR2 as FQNNGV. CDR3 coding DNA: TGTGCCAGCAGCGCTAACAGGGACGAGCAGTACTTC. Encoded protein: CASSANRDEQYF.

This clone has only one observation. The V and J genes are TRBV7-9 and TRBJ2-5; 7 bases are a match to TRBD2. Germline CDR1 and CDR2: SEHNR and FQNEAQ (reference sequence). The CDR3 has 19 amino acids. Trimming took 3 bases from V and 5 from J; bases not matched to a gene: 21. Written as DNA, the CDR3 is TGTGCCAGCAGCTTGGGGAGCGAAAGGGTTGGGAGGGCCGGGGAGACCCAGTACTTC. Amino acids: CASSLGSERVGRAGETQYF. Full variable domain (rest looked up from reference TRBV7-9 and TRBJ2-5): DTGVSQNPRHKITKRGQNVTFRCDPISEHNRLYWYRQTLGQGPEFLTYFQNEAQLEKSRLLSDRFSAERPKGSFSTLEIQRTEQGDSAMYLCASSLGSERVGRAGETQYFGPGTRLLVL.

The chain combines TRBV5-1 with TRBJ2-7, with D possibly being TRBD2 (5 bases). The CDR3 loop spans 13 amino acids. Germline CDR1 and CDR2: SGHRS and YFSETQ. V was pared by 7 bases and J by 3 bases, with 14 bases between. The CDR3 DNA reads as TGCGCCAGCGGCAAGGACGGGGACTACGAGCAGTACTTC. Translating gives CASGKDGDYEQYF.

J is TRBJ1-1 and V is TRBV5-1; the D gene is possibly TRBD1 (6 bases). The CDR3 consists of 14 residues. The V gene's germline CDR1 is SGHRS and CDR2 YFSETQ. V was pared by 4 bases and J by 4 bases, with 14 bases between. The CDR3 is CASSAEGVSTEAFF. The CDR3, as DNA: TGCGCCAGCAGCGCCGAGGGGGTGAGCACTGAAGCTTTCTTT.

The chain employs TRBV7-9 and TRBJ2-3, with TRBD2 matching over 12 bases. The CDR3 length is 16 residues. V lost 5 bases and J lost 2; bases outside the gene matches: 5. CDR1 is SEHNR and CDR2 is FQNEAQ in the germline V gene (reference sequence). The CDR3 is CASSPRLAGDTDTQYF. DNA of the CDR3: TGTGCCAGCAGCCCCAGACTAGCGGGGGACACAGATACGCAGTATTTT.

This clone showed up just once. The chain uses TRBV29-1 and TRBJ2-5; tentatively, D is TRBD1 (6 bases). The J call may be mistaken, given a closer DNA end match to TRBJ2-7. The CDR3 totals 12 residues. CDR1 SQVTM and CDR2 ANQGSEA come from the germline V gene. Here the CDR3 DNA reads TGCAGCGTTGGGGGGCCCCGGGACGAGCAGTACTTC. Encoded protein: CSVGGPRDEQYF.

The chain is built from TRBV5-1 and TRBJ2-5, with D perhaps TRBD2 (5 bases). Judging by the DNA end, TRBJ2-7 fits better; the J call may be wrong. Germline CDR1 is SGHRS and CDR2 is YFSETQ. The CDR3 is made up of 14 amino acids. CDR3 amino acids: CASSFGVPSTEQYF. The CDR3 DNA is TGCGCCAGCAGCTTCGGGGTACCCTCTACCGAGCAGTACTTC.

The chain links TRBV28 to TRBJ2-1, with TRBD2 matching over 13 bases. Looked up from germline, CDR1 is MDHEN and CDR2 is SYDVKM. This CDR3 is built from 18 residues. With V trimmed by 5 bases and J by 9 bases, 16 bases remained unmatched. CDR3 region: CASSRDRGRTSGRFEQFF. CDR3 bases: TGTGCCAGCAGTCGGGACAGGGGGAGGACTAGCGGGAGATTTGAGCAGTTCTTC.

Only one count was recorded for this clone. The chain uses TRBV28 and TRBJ2-7; 7 bases align to TRBD1. The CDR3 consists of 16 residues. Germline assignment: CDR1 MDHEN and CDR2 SYDVKM. The ends lost 5 bases at V and 3 bases at J; junction bases unmatched: 13. The CDR3 protein is CASSDAGAGGFYEQYF. The CDR3 nucleotides are TGTGCCAGCAGTGACGCCGGGGCAGGGGGTTTCTACGAGCAGTACTTC. Together with reference TRBV28 and TRBJ2-7, the CDR3 gives the full variable domain: DVKVTQSSRYLVKRTGEKVFLECVQDMDHENMFWYRQDPGLGLRLIYFSYDVKMKEKGDIPEGYSVSREKKERFSLILESASTNQTSMYLCASSDAGAGGFYEQYFGPGTRLTVT.

This chain uses TRBV28 with TRBJ2-7; 9 nucleotides line up with TRBD1. CDR1 is MDHEN and CDR2 is SYDVKM in the germline V gene. The CDR3 extends over 15 amino acids. The V segment lost 6 bases and the J segment 4 bases; nucleotides outside the gene matches: 10. CDR3 sequence: CASRSHTQGAYEQYF. As DNA, the CDR3 is TGTGCCAGCAGATCCCATACACAGGGGGCTTACGAGCAGTACTTC.

In its sample, this clone was seen a few times. The CDR3 bases are TGCGCCAGCAGCTCCCGCGCCTCCTACGAGCAGTACTTC. It specifies CASSSRASYEQYF. The chain recombines TRBV5-1 with TRBJ2-7; D not resolved. V was shortened by 3 bases and J by 0 bases, with 7 bases between the two germline ends. The CDR3 length is 13 residues. Germline-derived CDR1 and CDR2 are SGHRS and YFSETQ.

The chain joins TRBV7-9 to TRBJ2-7, with D perhaps matching TRBD1 (5 bases). The CDR3 spans 13 residues. Per germline, CDR1 SEHNR and CDR2 FQNEAQ (reference sequence). The germline V and J ends were trimmed by 4 bases and 2 bases, with 9 bases remaining between them. The CDR3: CASSSPTAYEQYF. CDR3 DNA sequence: TGTGCCAGCAGCTCCCCGACAGCCTACGAGCAGTACTTC.

The CDR3, as DNA: TGTGCCAGCAGCTTAGTTCGGGGGGGGAGTATCGGGGAGACCCAGTACTTC. It is translated as CASSLVRGGSIGETQYF. The chain employs TRBV7-2 and TRBJ2-5; 8 nucleotides match TRBD2. There are 17 residues in the CDR3. CDR1 and CDR2 from the germline V gene are SGHTA and FQGNSA. Trimming removed 1 base from V and 5 bases from J; junction bases left unmatched: 12.